The 23 T cell receptor beta chains presented below share a single source sample, sequenced in a study of blood T cell repertoires in COVID-19. The method was immunoSEQ multiplex PCR; TCRdb's version includes in-frame clones alone and lacks a portion of them. Of under 250,000 clones listed, roughly 85% are singletons. The sequencing input was peripheral blood. The receptors were sampled from a man aged 18 to 29 with active or convalescent COVID-19.

This clone was recorded a few times. The J gene is TRBJ1-2, the V gene TRBV29-1; the match to TRBD1 covers 7 bases. The V segment lost 1 base and the J segment 8 bases; nucleotides outside the gene matches: 4. The CDR3 runs to 12 residues. Germline values: CDR1 SQVTM, CDR2 ANQGSEA. CDR3 nucleotide sequence: TGCAGCGTTGAAGGGCAGGGGGAGGGCTACACCTTC. Translated: CSVEGQGEGYTF.

This clone is a singleton in its sample. The chain uses TRBV7-9 and TRBJ1-1; 8 positions match TRBD1. The CDR3 length is 11 residues. CDR1 and CDR2 from the germline V gene are SEHNR and FQNEAQ (reference sequence). The junction had 5 bases not matched to a gene; V was cut back by 9 bases and J by 8 bases. CDR3 sequence: CASDRGTEAFF. The CDR3 coding sequence is TGTGCCAGTGACAGGGGTACCGAAGCTTTCTTT.

The rearrangement joins TRBV11-2 to TRBJ2-7; 11 bases agree with TRBD2. This CDR3 contains 15 residues. The V and J ends lost 5 bases and 3 bases, in that order; junction bases with no gene match: 6. Germline V gene lookup returns CDR1 SGHAT and CDR2 FQNNGV. For the CDR3, the DNA is TGTGCCAGCAGCCCTAGTCTAGCGGGGGGCTACGAGCAGTACTTC. Protein: CASSPSLAGGYEQYF.

The gene calls are TRBV6-5 and TRBJ2-2; D unresolved. This CDR3 has 15 amino acids. V lost 5 bases to trimming and J lost 0 bases, with 10 bases between them. Per germline, CDR1 MNHEY and CDR2 SVGAGI. CDR3 region: CASSLRSANTGELFF. In DNA, the CDR3 is TGTGCCAGCAGTCTAAGAAGTGCGAACACCGGGGAGCTGTTTTTT.

The chain links TRBV27 to TRBJ2-5; D might be TRBD1 (6 bases). Germline-derived CDR1 and CDR2 are MNHEY and SMNVEV (reference sequence). The V gene lost 2 bases and the J gene lost 5 bases, with 12 bases spanning the gap. The CDR3 has 14 amino acids. The CDR3 protein is CASSLRGWGETQYF. The DNA for the CDR3 is TGTGCCAGCAGTTTAAGGGGGTGGGGGGAGACCCAGTACTTC.

CDR3 sequence reads: CASSVYTGTYGYTF. The DNA for the CDR3 is TGTGCCAGCAGCGTATATACAGGGACCTATGGCTACACCTTC. The chain is built from TRBV9 and TRBJ1-2, with a possible D match to TRBD1 (6 bases). CDR1 and CDR2 from the germline V gene are SGDLS and YYNGEE. The CDR3 runs 14 residues. Trimming left V 1 base short and J 4 bases short, with 11 bases between.

The chain couples TRBV5-1 to TRBJ2-1; TRBD2 agrees at 8 bases. V lost 2 bases and J lost 1; bases outside the gene matches: 8. This CDR3 region has 17 residues. Germline CDR1 and CDR2: SGHRS and YFSETQ. The CDR3 DNA is TGCGCCAGCAGCTTTGGGCTAGCGGGCTTATCCTACAATGAGCAGTTCTTC. It codes for CASSFGLAGLSYNEQFF.

As to this clone: The sample contains more than one DNA sequence encoding this CDR3. This chain uses TRBV5-1 with TRBJ1-3; the D is unclear. Looked up from germline, CDR1 is SGHRS and CDR2 is YFSETQ. The CDR3 length is 14 residues. Trimming took off 0 bases at V and 0 bases at J, with 4 bases between the two ends. CDR3 nucleotides: TGCGCCAGCAGCTTGGACAGCTCTGGAAACACCATATATTTT. This translates into CASSLDSSGNTIYF.

In this sample, this clone turned up a few times. The V gene is TRBV6-2 or TRBV6-3, the J gene TRBJ1-5, with TRBD1 matching over 7 bases. The CDR3 length is 15 residues. Germline V gene sequence: CDR1 MNHEY, CDR2 SVGEGT. Trimming took 4 bases from V and 0 from J; bases not matched to a gene: 3. For the CDR3, the DNA is TGTGCCAGCAGTTGGGACAGATATAGCAATCAGCCCCAGCATTTT. Its translation is CASSWDRYSNQPQHF.

This chain uses TRBV7-2 with TRBJ2-3, with a weak D call TRBD2 (6 bases). CDR3 length: 16 residues. Germline V gives CDR1 SGHTA, CDR2 FQGNSA. V lost 5 bases to trimming and J lost 1 base, with 16 bases between them. The CDR3 sequence: CASSAKWGLGTDTQYF. The CDR3 nucleotides read TGTGCCAGCAGCGCCAAGTGGGGACTGGGCACAGATACGCAGTATTTT.

The J gene is TRBJ2-7, the V gene TRBV6-2 or TRBV6-3; perhaps TRBD1 as D (5 bases). Germline V CDR1 and CDR2: MNHEY, SVGEGT. The CDR3 is made up of 13 amino acids. V lost 5 bases and J 6 bases, leaving 14 bases between the germline ends. CDR3 sequence: CASSASGDSEQYF. DNA of the CDR3: TGTGCCAGCAGTGCATCCGGAGACAGCGAGCAGTACTTC.

The chain links TRBV30 to TRBJ1-6; 9 nucleotides agree with TRBD1. Trimming cost V 3 bases and J 7 bases; bases outside gene matches: 4. The CDR3 is 14 amino acids. Germline V gives CDR1 GTSNPN, CDR2 SVGIG (reference sequence). The CDR3 sequence: CAWRTGGVNSPLHF. The CDR3, as DNA: TGTGCCTGGAGGACAGGGGGGGTGAATTCACCCCTCCACTTT. Using reference TRBV30 and TRBJ1-6 for the parts outside the CDR3, the full variable domain is SQTIHQWPATLVQPVGSPLSLECTVEGTSNPNLYWYRQAAGRGLQLLFYSVGIGQISSEVPQNLSASRPQDRQFILSSKKLLLSDSGFYLCAWRTGGVNSPLHFGNGTRLTVT.

The V and J genes are TRBV5-8 and TRBJ1-1; 9 bases are a match to TRBD1. The CDR3 runs 16 residues. Germline CDR1 is SGHTS and CDR2 is YDEGEE. Trimming at V came to 4 bases and at J to 5 bases, leaving 12 bases not matched to a gene. DNA for the CDR3: TGTGCCAGCAGCCCGGATCCGGGACAGGGATGGACTGAAGCTTTCTTT. This translates into CASSPDPGQGWTEAFF.

This chain connects TRBV16 to TRBJ2-3; 7 bases map to TRBD1. CDR1 is KGHSY and CDR2 is FQNENV in the germline V gene. V was clipped by 5 bases and J by 5 bases; unmatched bases: 10. The CDR3 length is 15 residues. CDR3: CASSEPGQSQDTQYF. DNA for the CDR3: TGTGCCAGCAGCGAACCGGGACAGTCTCAAGATACGCAGTATTTT.

The rearrangement uses TRBV9 and TRBJ2-2, with 7 bases identical to TRBD2. CDR1 and CDR2 (germline): SGDLS, YYNGEE. After removal of 0 bases from V and 7 bases from J, the junction contained 6 bases not matched to a gene. CDR3 length equals 15 residues. CDR3 loop: CASSVGGGSHGELFF. As DNA, the CDR3 is TGTGCCAGCAGCGTAGGGGGAGGGAGTCACGGGGAGCTGTTTTTT.

The gene calls are TRBV7-9 and TRBJ1-1, with D hard to call. This CDR3 spans 13 amino acids. Deletions cut 5 bases from V and 7 bases from J, with 14 bases between. Germline CDR1 and CDR2: SEHNR and FQNEAQ (reference sequence). In DNA form, the CDR3 reads TGTGCCAGCAGCCTTTCCTCGAGCAATGAAGCTTTCTTT. Translating it yields CASSLSSSNEAFF.

On this clone itself: Other DNA sequences of this sample code for an identical CDR3. The V call is TRBV9, the J call TRBJ1-2; 12 nucleotides match TRBD1. The V and J ends lost 3 bases and 4 bases, in that order; junction bases with no gene match: 4. CDR1 SGDLS and CDR2 YYNGEE come from the germline V gene. This CDR3 comprises 15 residues. This CDR3 is CASSAGQGAGYGYTF. CDR3 nucleotide sequence: TGTGCCAGCAGCGCGGGACAGGGGGCTGGCTATGGCTACACCTTC.

The rearrangement uses TRBV4-3 and TRBJ2-3; D remains unclear. The CDR3 is made up of 14 amino acids. Germline V gene sequence: CDR1 LGHNA, CDR2 YSLEER. V was shortened by 9 bases and J by 1 base, with 14 bases between the two germline ends. CDR3 sequence reads: CASADSRRTDTQYF. The CDR3 DNA is TGCGCCAGTGCCGATTCGCGGCGCACAGATACGCAGTATTTT.

This clone was seen a handful of times. The CDR3 reads CASSGGVYGYTF. Written as DNA, the CDR3 is TGTGCCAGCAGCGGCGGTGTCTATGGCTACACCTTC. The chain recombines TRBV27 with TRBJ1-2; D is uncertain. The CDR3 totals 12 residues. The V gene lost 6 bases and the J gene lost 4 bases, with 9 bases spanning the gap. The germline gives CDR1 MNHEY, CDR2 SMNVEV (reference sequence).

This rearrangement joins TRBV7-2 to TRBJ1-5; D possibly corresponds to TRBD1 (5 bases). The CDR3 spans 15 residues. Germline V gene lookup returns CDR1 SGHTA and CDR2 FQGNSA. The V end lost 1 base, the J end lost 3 bases, and 10 bases lay between the germline ends. For the CDR3, the DNA is TGTGCCAGCAGCTTAGGGGGGGGTAACAATCAGCCCCAGCATTTT. This gives the protein CASSLGGGNNQPQHF. Full variable domain (remainder filled in from reference TRBV7-2 and TRBJ1-5): GAGVSQSPSNKVTEKGKDVELRCDPISGHTALYWYRQSLGQGLEFLIYFQGNSAPDKSGLPSDRFSAERTGGSVSTLTIQRTQQEDSAVYLCASSLGGGNNQPQHFGDGTRLSIL.

This chain connects TRBV5-4 to TRBJ2-5; the match to TRBD2 covers 7 bases. Per the germline V gene, CDR1 is SGHNT and CDR2 is YYREEE (reference sequence). This CDR3 is 14 amino acids long. The V and J ends lost 5 bases and 4 bases, in that order; junction bases with no gene match: 8. CDR3 protein: CASRSGSGGETQYF. The CDR3 DNA is TGTGCCAGCAGAAGTGGCTCGGGGGGAGAGACCCAGTACTTC.

The V call is TRBV9, the J call TRBJ2-1; maybe TRBD2 (6 bases). V was cut by 1 base and J by 7 bases, with 18 bases left in between. From germline, CDR1 is SGDLS and CDR2 YYNGEE. This CDR3 spans 16 amino acids. In nucleotides, the CDR3 is TGTGCCAGCAGCGTAAGGGGCGGGGCCACCGGTAATGAGCAGTTCTTC. This translates into CASSVRGGATGNEQFF.

The J gene is TRBJ2-7, the V gene TRBV28; 10 bases match TRBD2. Germline trimming cut 3 bases from V and 3 bases from J; bases unmatched to any gene: 5. The CDR3 sequence is 15 residues long. Germline V CDR1 and CDR2: MDHEN, SYDVKM. In DNA, the CDR3 is TGTGCCAGCAGTTTTCCTAGCGGGAGCTTCTACGAGCAGTACTTC. As protein: CASSFPSGSFYEQYF. Combining the CDR3 with reference TRBV28 and TRBJ2-7 gives the whole variable domain DVKVTQSSRYLVKRTGEKVFLECVQDMDHENMFWYRQDPGLGLRLIYFSYDVKMKEKGDIPEGYSVSREKKERFSLILESASTNQTSMYLCASSFPSGSFYEQYFGPGTRLTVT.